The 31 T cell receptor beta chains reported below all come from one sample, sequenced in a study of beta chain features in type 1 diabetes. TCRB transcripts that were expressed got sequenced, as all of the isolated RNA had been reverse transcribed. Generated by immunoSEQ multiplex PCR, the TCRdb table keeps only in-frame clones and is missing some. The repertoire holds about 110,000 clones, roughly 43% seen once, with less than 0.08% in the top ten. The sequencing sample was made of stem cell memory CD4+ T cells from blood. Every receptor here comes from a woman aged 18-29 years in good health.

This clone was picked up a small number of times. The V call is TRBV9, the J call TRBJ2-7; D is unresolved. The length of the CDR3 is 15 residues. Germline values: CDR1 SGDLS, CDR2 YYNGEE. The ends were cut back, 5 bases at V and 3 bases at J, with 18 bases in the middle. The CDR3 region is CASSLGPQLSYEQYF. The CDR3 DNA reads TGTGCCAGCAGTCTAGGCCCCCAGCTTAGCTACGAGCAGTACTTC.

The rearrangement joins TRBV10-2 to TRBJ2-4; D may be TRBD1 (5 bases). Trimming shortened V by 8 bases and J by 2 bases, and 19 bases separated the two germline ends. The CDR3 covers 16 residues. Looked up from germline, CDR1 is WSHSY and CDR2 is SAAADI. CDR3 region: CASGSGGAITKNIQYF. CDR3 nucleotide sequence: TGCGCCAGCGGCTCGGGTGGGGCTATTACCAAAAACATTCAGTACTTC.

V usage is TRBV7-6 and J usage is TRBJ2-5; unclear D gene. The CDR3 has 14 amino acids. The V and J ends lost 1 base and 6 bases respectively, with 12 bases between them. The germline CDR1 and CDR2 sequences are SGHVS and FNYEAQ. CDR3 residues: CASSLVPGPQTQYF. The CDR3 DNA reads TGTGCCAGCAGCTTAGTCCCGGGTCCGCAGACCCAGTACTTC.

This clone has more than one count but fewer than ten. V is TRBV4-2 and J is TRBJ2-1, with TRBD2 as a possible D gene (5 bases). Germline V lookup: CDR1 LGHNA, CDR2 YNFKEQ. The V end was cut by 4 bases, the J end by 5 bases, with 15 bases between. This CDR3 contains 15 residues. This chain's CDR3 is CASSPSGSLHNEQFF. DNA for the CDR3: TGTGCCAGCAGCCCCTCGGGGAGCTTGCACAATGAGCAGTTCTTC.

The CDR3 DNA is TGTGCCAGCAGCTTAGGTTTCGGGGGGCGAAGCTATGGCTACACCTTC. The encoded protein is CASSLGFGGRSYGYTF. The chain employs TRBV7-2 and TRBJ1-2, with D tentatively TRBD1 (6 bases). V was clipped by 1 base and J by 4 bases, with 16 bases between them. The CDR3 consists of 16 residues. Germline assignment: CDR1 SGHTA and CDR2 FQGNSA.

The rearrangement links TRBV2 to TRBJ2-7, with TRBD1 matching 9 bases. Germline V gives CDR1 SNHLY, CDR2 FYNNEI. CDR3 size: 15 residues. V lost 8 bases and J lost 3; bases outside the gene matches: 11. The CDR3 protein is CASAPAGTGRYEQYF. The CDR3 nucleotides read TGTGCCAGCGCTCCGGCCGGGACAGGGCGCTACGAGCAGTACTTC.

This clone was seen only a few times. The chain couples TRBV5-6 to TRBJ2-5; a possible D gene is TRBD1 (5 bases). This CDR3 contains 13 residues. From germline, CDR1 is SGHDT and CDR2 YYEEEE. V shed 0 bases and J shed 4 bases, with 7 bases lying between them. The CDR3 reads CASSLGGGETQYF. CDR3 nucleotide sequence: TGTGCCAGCAGCTTGGGGGGCGGAGAGACCCAGTACTTC.

This rearrangement joins TRBV9 to TRBJ1-1, with 12 bases fitting TRBD1. This CDR3 region has 17 residues. Germline assignment: CDR1 SGDLS and CDR2 YYNGEE. Trimming at V came to 1 base and at J to 5 bases, leaving 9 bases not matched to a gene. The CDR3 nucleotides are TGTGCCAGCAGCGTAAACCGGGACAGGGGGCGCTGGACTGAAGCTTTCTTT. Translating gives CASSVNRDRGRWTEAFF.

There are a few counts of this clone. J is TRBJ2-7 and V is TRBV11-2; no clear D gene. The CDR3 sequence is 11 residues long. Germline V lookup: CDR1 SGHAT, CDR2 FQNNGV. The V end lost 5 bases, the J end lost 4 bases, and 6 bases lay between the germline ends. DNA of the CDR3: TGTGCCAGCAGCAACATTTACGAGCAGTACTTC. Amino acid sequence: CASSNIYEQYF.

In this sample, this clone turned up a few times. In DNA, the CDR3 is TGTGCCAGCTCGCCGGGACAGGGGGCAATGAACACTGAAGCTTTCTTT. It translates to CASSPGQGAMNTEAFF. This chain uses TRBV18 with TRBJ1-1, with 12 nucleotides matching TRBD1. The V segment lost 6 bases and the J segment 0 bases; nucleotides outside the gene matches: 5. The CDR3 has 16 residues. In germline, CDR1 is KGHSH, CDR2 LQKENI.

The chain carries TRBV2 and TRBJ1-1; D is possibly TRBD1 (5 bases). Germline V gives CDR1 SNHLY, CDR2 FYNNEI. V gave up 6 bases and J gave up 0 bases, with 11 bases separating them. CDR3 length equals 14 residues. The CDR3 DNA reads TGTGCCAGCAGGGTTGGACAACTGAACACTGAAGCTTTCTTT. Its translation: CASRVGQLNTEAFF.

This chain connects TRBV7-9 to TRBJ2-4; no reliable D call. Germline V gene data show CDR1 as SEHNR and CDR2 as FQNEAQ (reference sequence). The V gene lost 1 base and the J gene lost 8 bases, with 15 bases spanning the gap. The CDR3 contains 15 residues. The CDR3 nucleotides are TGTGCCAGCAGCTTAGGCACGAGCGTGTGGGACATTCAGTACTTC. Translated: CASSLGTSVWDIQYF.

This chain connects TRBV2 to TRBJ2-5; TRBD1 might be the D (6 bases). V was trimmed by 6 bases and J by 1 base, leaving 12 bases between them. CDR1 is SNHLY and CDR2 is FYNNEI in the germline V gene. The CDR3 length is 14 residues. The CDR3 loop reads CASSLTGSQETQYF. For the CDR3, the DNA is TGTGCCAGCAGCCTGACAGGATCCCAAGAGACCCAGTACTTC.

V and J are TRBV7-2 and TRBJ2-7; 7 bases are shared with TRBD1. Germline trimming cut 6 bases from V and 5 bases from J; bases unmatched to any gene: 16. Looked up from germline, CDR1 is SGHTA and CDR2 is FQGNSA. The CDR3 runs 16 residues. This CDR3 reads CASRATRVTGFHEQYF. Written as DNA, the CDR3 is TGTGCCAGCAGAGCCACGCGAGTGACAGGGTTTCACGAGCAGTACTTC. Drawing the rest from reference TRBV7-2 and TRBJ2-7, the complete variable domain is GAGVSQSPSNKVTEKGKDVELRCDPISGHTALYWYRQSLGQGLEFLIYFQGNSAPDKSGLPSDRFSAERTGGSVSTLTIQRTQQEDSAVYLCASRATRVTGFHEQYFGPGTRLTVT.

The CDR3, as DNA: TGTGCCAGCTCACCCGGGGGTGGTCAAGAGACCCAGTACTTC. Protein: CASSPGGGQETQYF. The V gene is TRBV18, the J gene TRBJ2-5; tentatively, D is TRBD2 (6 bases). The CDR3 runs to 14 residues. Per germline, CDR1 KGHSH and CDR2 LQKENI. V shed 3 bases and J shed 2 bases, with 10 bases lying between them. Using reference TRBV18 and TRBJ2-5 for the parts outside the CDR3, the full variable domain is NAGVMQNPRHLVRRRGQEARLRCSPMKGHSHVYWYRQLPEEGLKFMVYLQKENIIDESGMPKERFSAEFPKEGPSILRIQQVVRGDSAAYFCASSPGGGQETQYFGPGTRLLVL.

The J gene is TRBJ1-3, the V gene TRBV28; D gene uncertain. CDR3 length: 16 residues. V shed 1 base and J shed 0 bases, with 10 bases lying between them. Germline V gene data show CDR1 as MDHEN and CDR2 as SYDVKM. CDR3 in amino acids: CASSLLRLNSGNTIYF. DNA of the CDR3: TGTGCCAGCAGTTTATTACGACTGAACTCTGGAAACACCATATATTTT.

The J gene is TRBJ2-5, the V gene TRBV4-2; 10 bases map to TRBD2. This CDR3 comprises 16 residues. Germline CDR1 is LGHNA and CDR2 is YNFKEQ. J gave up 5 bases and V 3 bases, and 9 bases lay outside the gene matches. The CDR3 DNA is TGTGCCAGCAGCCAGGGAGCGGGAGGGCGCCAGGAGACCCAGTACTTC. Translated, it gives CASSQGAGGRQETQYF.

The chain employs TRBV7-8 and TRBJ1-2, with 8 bases aligning to TRBD1. The ends lost 7 bases at V and 7 bases at J; junction bases unmatched: 11. The CDR3 loop spans 14 amino acids. Germline CDR1 SGHVS, CDR2 FQNEAQ. Here the CDR3 reads CASTDQGQDGGYTF. As DNA, the CDR3 is TGTGCCAGCACCGATCAGGGACAGGATGGTGGCTACACCTTC.

The chain joins TRBV28 to TRBJ2-1; D is possibly TRBD2 (5 bases). Trimming took off 3 bases at V and 1 base at J, with 13 bases between the two ends. CDR3 length: 16 residues. The germline V gene has CDR1 MDHEN and CDR2 SYDVKM. This CDR3 reads CASSLSPSGSYNEQFF. The CDR3, as DNA: TGTGCCAGCAGTTTGAGCCCGAGCGGATCCTACAATGAGCAGTTCTTC.

CDR3 DNA: TGTGCCAGCTCACCACCGACTAGCGGGAGGTCCCGCTCCTACAATGAGCAGTTCTTC. This gives the protein CASSPPTSGRSRSYNEQFF. This chain links TRBV18 with TRBJ2-1, with 13 bases identical to TRBD2. In germline, CDR1 is KGHSH, CDR2 LQKENI. J lost 0 bases, V lost 0 bases, and 5 bases had no gene match. The CDR3 spans 19 residues.

The CDR3 sequence: CASSHHLGLAANTGELFF. The DNA of the CDR3 is TGCGCCAGCAGCCACCATCTGGGACTAGCGGCGAACACCGGGGAGCTGTTTTTT. The chain combines TRBV4-1 with TRBJ2-2; 11 bases agree with TRBD2. Unmatched junction bases numbered 6, after V lost 3 bases and J lost 0 bases. Germline lookup yields CDR1 MGHRA and CDR2 YSYEKL. The CDR3 is 18 residues long.

V gene TRBV27 combines with J gene TRBJ2-5; TRBD1 might be the D (6 bases). Per the germline V gene, CDR1 is MNHEY and CDR2 is SMNVEV (reference sequence). The CDR3 extends over 15 amino acids. Trimming pared 2 bases from V and 4 bases from J, leaving 14 bases between. CDR3: CASSLAWAGVETQYF. The CDR3 DNA sequence: TGTGCCAGCAGTTTAGCGTGGGCAGGGGTAGAGACCCAGTACTTC.

This clone was detected a few times. This rearrangement joins TRBV7-9 to TRBJ1-1; D not certain. CDR3 length equals 14 residues. Germline loops: CDR1 SEHNR, CDR2 FQNEAQ (reference sequence). Trimming cost V 1 base and J 0 bases, with 6 bases left between them. The CDR3 DNA sequence: TGTGCCAGCAGCTTAGGTAACATGAACACTGAAGCTTTCTTT. This gives the protein CASSLGNMNTEAFF.

The genes are TRBV7-9 and TRBJ2-1; 8 nucleotides line up with TRBD1. V lost 5 bases, J lost 8 bases, and 14 bases stayed unmatched. CDR3 length equals 16 residues. Germline V lookup: CDR1 SEHNR, CDR2 FQNEAQ (reference sequence). The CDR3 sequence is CASSPIFTGGIDEQFF. The CDR3 nucleotides are TGTGCCAGCAGCCCAATATTTACAGGGGGTATCGATGAGCAGTTCTTC.

This clone was found a few times. The V call is TRBV28, the J call TRBJ2-7, with D tentatively TRBD2 (6 bases). The length of the CDR3 is 14 residues. Per the germline V gene, CDR1 is MDHEN and CDR2 is SYDVKM. V was trimmed by 3 bases and J by 0 bases, leaving 9 bases between them. CDR3 in amino acids: CASSFAGFSYEQYF. In DNA form, the CDR3 reads TGTGCCAGCAGTTTTGCGGGATTCTCCTACGAGCAGTACTTC.

The chain carries TRBV7-2 and TRBJ2-2, with 11 bases aligning to TRBD2. V trimming: 1 base; J trimming: 8 bases; junction bases outside the gene matches: 12. Germline V gene data show CDR1 as SGHTA and CDR2 as FQGNSA. The CDR3 has 18 residues. The CDR3 DNA sequence: TGTGCCAGCAGCTTAGTGATAGCGGGAGGGCCGGTACCGGGGGAGCTGTTTTTT. It yields the protein CASSLVIAGGPVPGELFF.

The chain has TRBV30 and TRBJ1-3; D perhaps matches TRBD1 (6 bases). Germline V lookup: CDR1 GTSNPN, CDR2 SVGIG (reference sequence). The CDR3 sequence is 14 residues long. The V end was cut by 3 bases, the J end by 4 bases, with 13 bases between. The CDR3 DNA is TGTGCCTGGAGCCTGGGGGCACCGGGAAACACCATATATTTT. It translates to CAWSLGAPGNTIYF.

V and J are TRBV5-6 and TRBJ2-7; 9 bases are shared with TRBD1. This CDR3 contains 15 residues. After removal of 6 bases from V and 0 bases from J, the junction contained 7 bases not matched to a gene. Germline CDR1 reads SGHDT; CDR2 reads YYEEEE. The CDR3 sequence: CASTIQGAFSYEQYF. CDR3 sequence (DNA): TGTGCCAGCACGATACAGGGGGCTTTCTCCTACGAGCAGTACTTC.

The gene calls are TRBV4-3 and TRBJ2-7; TRBD2 agrees at 13 bases. The CDR3 runs 15 residues. Losses at the gene ends were 1 base for V and 6 bases for J; bases not matched to a gene: 3. Looked up from germline, CDR1 is LGHNA and CDR2 is YSLEER. The CDR3 coding sequence is TGCGCCAGCAGCCAAGCCGGGACTAGCGGGACCGAGCAGTACTTC. Its protein is CASSQAGTSGTEQYF.

The genes are TRBV5-1 and TRBJ2-7; perhaps TRBD2 as D (5 bases). V dropped 0 bases and J dropped 13 bases, with 14 bases sitting between them. Per germline, CDR1 SGHRS and CDR2 YFSETQ. The CDR3 sequence is 12 residues long. CDR3 DNA: TGCGCCAGCAGCTTGGCCTTCGGGGATTATTACTTC. Protein: CASSLAFGDYYF. Filled out from reference TRBV5-1 and TRBJ2-7, the complete variable domain reads KAGVTQTPRYLIKTRGQQVTLSCSPISGHRSVSWYQQTPGQGLQFLFEYFSETQRNKGNFPGRFSGRQFSNSRSEMNVSTLELGDSALYLCASSLAFGDYYFGPGTRLTVT.

V is TRBV6-6 and J is TRBJ1-3, with 8 bases matching TRBD1. The CDR3 runs to 14 residues. CDR1 MNHNY and CDR2 SVGAGI come from the germline V gene (reference sequence). V gave up 6 bases and J gave up 4 bases; unmatched junction bases: 5. The CDR3 here is CASRRGQGGNTIYF. The CDR3 coding sequence is TGTGCCAGCAGACGTGGACAGGGAGGAAACACCATATATTTT.